This T cell receptor (beta chain) appears in the sequencing data of a study of T cell repertoires in cytomegalovirus infection. Overall study: HLA-B-restricted CMV epitopes that are well studied were used alongside recently identified HLA-C-restricted ones.

General study findings and limits: It was HLA-C-restricted CMV-specific TCR beta clonotypes that dominated the response ex vivo. Cumulative frequency (of public TCR beta family members) identified carriers of CMV plus the relevant HLA.

Germline assignment: CDR1 SGHAT and CDR2 FQNNGV. V was pared by 1 base and J by 5 bases, with 11 bases between. The CDR3 loop spans 14 amino acids. TCRdb independently ran MiXCR on the reads; one entry per CDR3 protein. Of some 200,000 distinct CDR3 sequences detected, roughly 34% appear once; the ten largest clones hold roughly three fifths. As regards this clonotype: As yet, its antigen is unknown.

Sequenced material: CD8+ T cells from cultured PBMCs, taken from culture after CMV antigen stimulation. The J gene is TRBJ2-5, the V gene TRBV11-2; D is perhaps TRBD2 (5 bases). The receptor was isolated from a human donor in good health (CMV status not recorded). Some clones in this sample may be carry-over from other donors' samples. CDR3 residues: CASSLGGQRETQYF. CDR3 bases: TGTGCCAGCAGCTTAGGCGGGCAACGGGAGACCCAGTACTTC.